This T cell receptor (beta chain) stems from a study of shared clonotypes between healthy human individuals (dated by TCRdb to about 2020). Background on the whole study: A few men and two women, aged 18 to 49 years, made up the cohort. For each donor, CD4 naive and CD4 memory were each run on three plates, CD8 naive on two plates, and CD8 memory on one plate. The study deeply sequenced blood TCR repertoires of several healthy adults to estimate repertoire size and the extent of clonotype sharing between individuals. Different laboratories and diverse techniques were used to prepare libraries and sequence TCR repertoires, to increase sequencing depth and limit assay-specific biases. Each donor's leukapheresis produced roughly between about 0.9 and 9.5 billion PBMCs.

Using the deep immunoSEQ assay, TCR CDR3 regions were amplified from genomic DNA by multiplex PCR. Extracted genomic DNA from each cell subset was spread evenly across all wells of several immunoSEQ 96-well plates, with each plate serving as a replicate. For sorted subsets, 200 to 250 ng of genomic DNA, equivalent to 25,000 to 30,000 T cell genomes, went into each replicate PCR. Purified libraries were quantified with a Qubit 3.0 fluorometer, sized on a Bioanalyzer 2100, and re-quantified with the KAPA Library Quantification kit. Every immunoSEQ 96-well plate was sequenced on a dedicated single-read 150-cycle Illumina NextSeq 550 flow cell. In the source study's methods: Because the immunoSEQ output held only junctional sequences and lacked quality scores, the filtering could not match the filtering applied to full-length reads. To assign V/J genes and CDR3, sequences were annotated using PyIR, a Python wrapper for IgBLAST v1.9, with IMGT germline references. Reads with weak V/J assignments (E-value above 1e-6), missing CDR3, stop codons, out-of-frame junctions, or ambiguous translated residues were removed. V3J clonotypes were defined as sequences sharing the same inferred V gene, J gene, and CDR3 amino acid sequence. The percentage overlap between two repertoires was calculated by dividing the number of shared unique clonotypes by the size of the smaller repertoire. RTK rarefaction, the Chao1 estimator, and Recon v2.1 estimates of unobserved clonotypes were used to assess repertoire richness. Generation probabilities for all TCRbeta clonotypes obtained by the gDNA method from a handful of donors were computed using OLGA. Sourced from immuneACCESS, this table was stored by TCRdb with only in-frame sequences that have V and J called. A share of the clones is absent; for the studies checked, an unresolved V gene accounts for under half, and the remainder has no known explanation. The V and J calls and clone size are taken from that table; D and trimming were inferred from the DNA. The sample profile shows millions of clones; 90% to 95% of them were found once. The ten largest clones take up over 0.12% of the sample.

Overall study outcomes, separate from this receptor: Incomplete sequencing was indicated by rarefaction of sorted-subset datasets, despite the large sequencing depth. Naive subsets generally had larger estimated clonotype richness than memory subsets did. Pairwise subsampling led to the expectation that sequencing depth would affect the degree of clonotype sharing among donors. Because the study included only a small number of donors, the genetic and exposure-history diversity represented was limited. Higher generation probabilities were observed for clonotypes shared by all four sorted-subset donors than for non-shared clonotypes. Sampling was limited to blood, and TCR repertoires in tissue likely differ from TCR repertoires in blood. When several donors were compared, the shared fraction of clonotypes was about 5.2% for naive CD4, around 4% for naive CD8, about 2.4% for memory CD4, and about 0.36% for memory CD8.

The donors were healthy, HIV-negative adults who had no recently reported acute infections or vaccinations. Every donor was a Caucasian adult residing in Nashville, Tennessee, USA. CD4+ T cells were enriched through magnetic negative selection, after which naive cells were positively selected on CD45RA and the remaining negative fraction served as the memory subset. After blood collection by leukapheresis, PBMCs were isolated using Ficoll-Histopaque density gradient centrifugation and then cryopreserved in the vapor phase of liquid nitrogen. Analytical flow cytometry was used to check the purity and quantity of each magnetically sorted T cell population. Genomic DNA was isolated from every sorted fraction and measured by UV absorbance on a Nanodrop 2000c. This clone was counted once. It lacks a known antigen. Base qualities are not provided; no much larger clone lies one nucleotide away. V has 2 bases trimmed and J has 3 bases trimmed; junction bases matching no gene number 4. The CDR3, from cysteine to phenylalanine, totals 15 residues. Only the CDR3 DNA stays, 45 bases, in frame from base 1. CDR1 and CDR2 (SGHRS, YFSETQ) derive from the germline V gene.

The V and J segments used are TRBV5-1 and TRBJ2-2, and TRBD1 matches 7 of the central bases. The sample consisted of naive CD4+ T cells sorted from blood. Reading the label with the study, this specimen's cell subset or site is: CD45RA+ positively selected. The origin of this receptor is a young man in good health. CDR3 region: CASSLQGSDTGELFF. The sequence in DNA is TGCGCCAGCAGCTTACAGGGGTCGGACACCGGGGAGCTGTTTTTT.